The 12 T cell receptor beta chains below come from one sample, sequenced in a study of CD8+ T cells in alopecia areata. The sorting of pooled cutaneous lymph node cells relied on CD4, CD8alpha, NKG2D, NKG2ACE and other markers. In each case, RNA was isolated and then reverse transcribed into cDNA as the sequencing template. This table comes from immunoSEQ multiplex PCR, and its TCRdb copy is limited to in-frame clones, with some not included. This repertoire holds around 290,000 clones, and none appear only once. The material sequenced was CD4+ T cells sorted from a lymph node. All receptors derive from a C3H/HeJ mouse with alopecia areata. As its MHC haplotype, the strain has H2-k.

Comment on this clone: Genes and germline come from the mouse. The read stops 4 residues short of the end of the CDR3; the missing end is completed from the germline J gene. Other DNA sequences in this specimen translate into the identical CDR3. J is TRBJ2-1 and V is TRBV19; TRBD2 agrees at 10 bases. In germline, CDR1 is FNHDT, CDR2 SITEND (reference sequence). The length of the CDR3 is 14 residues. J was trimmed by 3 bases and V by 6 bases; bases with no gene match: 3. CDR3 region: CASTRTGGYAEQFF. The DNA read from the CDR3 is TGTGCCAGCACCCGGACTGGGGGCTATGCT.

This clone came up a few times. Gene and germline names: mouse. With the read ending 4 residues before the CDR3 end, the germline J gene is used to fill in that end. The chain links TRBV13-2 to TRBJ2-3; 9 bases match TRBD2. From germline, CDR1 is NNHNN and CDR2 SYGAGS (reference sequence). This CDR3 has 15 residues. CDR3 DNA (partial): TGTGCCAGCGGTGATGGCTGGGGGGGAGGAGAA. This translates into CASGDGWGGGE. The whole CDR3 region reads CASGDGWGGGETLYF.

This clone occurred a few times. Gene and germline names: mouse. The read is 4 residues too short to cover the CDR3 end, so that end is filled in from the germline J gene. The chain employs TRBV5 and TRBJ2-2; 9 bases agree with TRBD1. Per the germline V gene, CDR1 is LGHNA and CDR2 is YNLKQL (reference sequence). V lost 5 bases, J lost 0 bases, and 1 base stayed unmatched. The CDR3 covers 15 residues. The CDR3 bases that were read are TGTGCCAGCAGCGGGACAGGGTCAAACACCGGG. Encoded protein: CASSGTGSNTG. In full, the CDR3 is CASSGTGSNTGQLYF.

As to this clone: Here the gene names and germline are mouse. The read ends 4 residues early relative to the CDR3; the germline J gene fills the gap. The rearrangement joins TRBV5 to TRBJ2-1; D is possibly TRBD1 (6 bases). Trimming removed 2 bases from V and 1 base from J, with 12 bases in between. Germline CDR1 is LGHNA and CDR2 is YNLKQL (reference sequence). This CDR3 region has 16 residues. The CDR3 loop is CASSQKGQKNYAEQFF. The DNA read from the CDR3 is TGTGCCAGCAGCCAAAAGGGACAAAAGAACTATGCT.

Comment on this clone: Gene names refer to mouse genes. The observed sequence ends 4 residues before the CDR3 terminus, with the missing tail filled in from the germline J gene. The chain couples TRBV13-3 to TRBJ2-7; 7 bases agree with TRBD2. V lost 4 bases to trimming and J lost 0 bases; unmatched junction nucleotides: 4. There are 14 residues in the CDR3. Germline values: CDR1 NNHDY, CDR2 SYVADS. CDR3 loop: CASSPVGGSYEQYF. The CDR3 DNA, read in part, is TGTGCCAGCAGTCCCGTGGGGGGCTCCTAT.

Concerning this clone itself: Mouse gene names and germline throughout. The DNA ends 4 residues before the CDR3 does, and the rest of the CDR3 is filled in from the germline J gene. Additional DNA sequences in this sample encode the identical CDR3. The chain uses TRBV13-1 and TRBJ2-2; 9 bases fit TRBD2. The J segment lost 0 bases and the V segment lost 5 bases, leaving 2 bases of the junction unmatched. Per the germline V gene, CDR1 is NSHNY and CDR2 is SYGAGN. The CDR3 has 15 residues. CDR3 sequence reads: CASRTGGANTGQLYF. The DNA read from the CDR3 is TGTGCCAGCAGGACTGGGGGAGCAAACACCGGG.

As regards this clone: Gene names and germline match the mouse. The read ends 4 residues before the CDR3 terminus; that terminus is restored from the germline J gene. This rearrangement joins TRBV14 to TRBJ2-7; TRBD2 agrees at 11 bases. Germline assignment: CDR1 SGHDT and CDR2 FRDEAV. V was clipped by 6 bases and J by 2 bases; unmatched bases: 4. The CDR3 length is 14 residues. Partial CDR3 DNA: TGTGCCAGCACCGGGACTGGGGGAGCCTAT. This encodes CASTGTGGAY. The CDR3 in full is CASTGTGGAYEQYF.

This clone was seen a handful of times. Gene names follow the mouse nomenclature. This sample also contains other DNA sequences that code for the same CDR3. The CDR3 loop is CASTRGYNSPLYF. Incomplete CDR3 DNA: TGTGCCAGCACCAGGGGATATAATTCGCCC. The chain has TRBV19 and TRBJ1-6; a possible D gene is TRBD1 (6 bases). Read data end 3 residues before the CDR3 end; the end is taken from the germline J gene. TRBJ1-6 falls under the ORF class, with uncertain function. The V gene's germline CDR1 is FNHDT and CDR2 SITEND (reference sequence). V was pared by 6 bases and J by 4 bases, with 8 bases between. This CDR3 spans 13 amino acids.

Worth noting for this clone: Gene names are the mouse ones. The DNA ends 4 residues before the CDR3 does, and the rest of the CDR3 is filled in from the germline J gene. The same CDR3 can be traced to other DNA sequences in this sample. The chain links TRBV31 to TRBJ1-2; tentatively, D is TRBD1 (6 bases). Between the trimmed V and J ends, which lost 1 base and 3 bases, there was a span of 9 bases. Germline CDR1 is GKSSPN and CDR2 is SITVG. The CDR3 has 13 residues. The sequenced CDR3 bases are TGTGCCTGGAGTCCATCAGGGGACTCC. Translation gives CAWSPSGDS. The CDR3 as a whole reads CAWSPSGDSDYTF. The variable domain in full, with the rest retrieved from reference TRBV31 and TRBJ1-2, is AQTIHQWPVAEIKAVGSPLSLGCTIKGKSSPNLYWYWQATGGTLQQLFYSITVGQVESVVQLNLSASRPKDDQFILSTEKLLLSHSGFYLCAWSPSGDSDYTFGSGTRLLVI.

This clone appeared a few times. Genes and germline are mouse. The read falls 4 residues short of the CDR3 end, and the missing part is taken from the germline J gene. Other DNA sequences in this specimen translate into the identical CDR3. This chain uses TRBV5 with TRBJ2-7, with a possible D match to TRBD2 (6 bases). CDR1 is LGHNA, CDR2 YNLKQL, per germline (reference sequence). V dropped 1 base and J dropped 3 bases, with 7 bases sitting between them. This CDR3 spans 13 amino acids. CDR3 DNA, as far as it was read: TGTGCCAGCAGCCAAGGGACTGTCTAT. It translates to CASSQGTVY. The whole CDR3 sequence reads CASSQGTVYEQYF.

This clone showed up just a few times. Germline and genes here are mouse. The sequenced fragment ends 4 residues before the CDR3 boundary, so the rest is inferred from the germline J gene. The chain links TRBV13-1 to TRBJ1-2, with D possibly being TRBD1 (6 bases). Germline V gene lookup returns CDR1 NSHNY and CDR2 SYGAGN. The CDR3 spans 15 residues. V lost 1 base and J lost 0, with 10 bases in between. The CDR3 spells CASSDSAGANSDYTF. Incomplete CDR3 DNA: TGTGCCAGCAGTGATTCGGCAGGGGCAAACTCC.

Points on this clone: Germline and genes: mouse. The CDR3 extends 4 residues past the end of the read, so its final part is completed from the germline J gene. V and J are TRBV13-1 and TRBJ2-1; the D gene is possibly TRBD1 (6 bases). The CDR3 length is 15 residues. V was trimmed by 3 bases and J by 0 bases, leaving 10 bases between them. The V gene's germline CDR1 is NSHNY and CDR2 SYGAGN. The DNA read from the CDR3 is TGTGCCAGCAGTGCCCGGGACAATAACTATGCT. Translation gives CASSARDNNYA. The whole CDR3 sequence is CASSARDNNYAEQFF.